These 14 T cell receptor beta chains were all obtained from the same sample, sequenced in a study of human T cells and chemical hapten exposure. Time point defined: pre-sensitization, week 0. Treatment meaning: therapeutic diphenylcyclopropenone sensitization with weekly scalp DPC. Via MiXCR, TCRdb re-called the RACE reads, giving one row per CDR3 protein. The repertoire holds some 84,000 distinct CDR3 sequences, with about 8% as singletons. The sample consisted of whole blood, taken in connection with sensitization to the hapten diphenylcyclopropenone (DPC). These receptor sequences come from a man aged 35 to 55 with alopecia areata. Some clones in this sample may be carry-over from other donors' samples.

This clonotype was seen more than once but under ten times. The CDR3 DNA reads TGTGCCAGCGGTGGCGGAGCTGGGGTAGATACGCAGTATTTT. Amino acids: CASGGGAGVDTQYF. The V call is TRBV7-6, the J call TRBJ2-3, with D unresolved. The germline V gene encodes CDR1 SGHVS and CDR2 FNYEAQ. This CDR3 spans 14 amino acids. Trimming pared 8 bases from V and 5 bases from J, leaving 17 bases between.

This clonotype has just a few counts. The chain has TRBV27 and TRBJ2-3; D perhaps matches TRBD1 (5 bases). Germline CDR1 MNHEY, CDR2 SMNVEV (reference sequence). The CDR3 contains 15 residues. V lost 5 bases and J lost 4, with 16 bases in between. The CDR3, as DNA: TGTGCCAGCAGTAAACCATCTAGGGGCGCAGATACGCAGTATTTT. It translates to CASSKPSRGADTQYF.

The chain is built from TRBV7-8 and TRBJ2-1; no clear D. The CDR3 length is 12 residues. Trimming pared 4 bases from V and 5 bases from J, leaving 6 bases between. Per germline, CDR1 SGHVS and CDR2 FQNEAQ. CDR3 sequence reads: CASSSTHNEQFF. The CDR3 DNA reads TGTGCCAGCAGCTCGACCCACAATGAGCAGTTCTTC.

The table lists this clonotype with many counts. This sequence joins TRBV29-1 and TRBJ2-5; D is ambiguous. The CDR3 consists of 12 residues. Germline values: CDR1 SQVTM, CDR2 ANQGSEA. The V and J ends lost 7 bases and 7 bases respectively, with 16 bases between them. CDR3 sequence reads: CSAHYARGTQYF. In nucleotides, the CDR3 is TGCAGCGCCCACTATGCACGCGGGACCCAGTACTTC.

There are a few counts of this clonotype. This rearrangement joins TRBV28 to TRBJ2-1, with a tentative D call TRBD2 (7 bases). V shed 3 bases and J shed 0 bases, with 12 bases lying between them. CDR1 and CDR2 from the germline V gene are MDHEN and SYDVKM. This CDR3 comprises 16 residues. In nucleotides, the CDR3 is TGTGCCAGCAGTTTGGAGGGGGGGATCTCCTACAATGAGCAGTTCTTC. The encoded protein is CASSLEGGISYNEQFF.

This clonotype has just a few counts. The CDR3 coding sequence is TGTGCCAGCAGTTACCGGACTAGCGGGAGATCAGAGACCCAGTACTTC. It yields the protein CASSYRTSGRSETQYF. This rearrangement joins TRBV6-2 or TRBV6-3 to TRBJ2-5, with 13 bases that match TRBD2. V lost 2 bases and J lost 4; bases outside the gene matches: 4. This CDR3 spans 16 amino acids. Per the germline V gene, CDR1 is MNHEY and CDR2 is SVGEGT.

The chain employs TRBV3-1 and TRBJ1-5; D ambiguous. Germline V lookup: CDR1 LGHDT, CDR2 YNNKEL (reference sequence). The CDR3 spans 15 residues. The V end was cut by 1 base, the J end by 1 base, with 8 bases between. CDR3 sequence reads: CASSQGRVSNQPQHF. The CDR3 region has the DNA TGTGCCAGCAGCCAAGGGAGAGTGAGCAATCAGCCCCAGCATTTT.

This clonotype was picked up a small number of times. The rearrangement joins TRBV28 to TRBJ2-7; TRBD2 might be the D (6 bases). Deletions cut 3 bases from V and 7 bases from J, with 10 bases between. Germline loops: CDR1 MDHEN, CDR2 SYDVKM. CDR3 size: 12 residues. The chain's CDR3 is CASSLQAGEQYV. CDR3 DNA sequence: TGTGCCAGCAGTTTGCAGGCGGGGGAGCAGTACGTC.

This clonotype appeared a few times. The V gene is TRBV18, the J gene TRBJ2-7; 7 positions agree with TRBD1. The CDR3 length is 13 residues. Germline V gives CDR1 KGHSH, CDR2 LQKENI. V was pared by 6 bases and J by 5 bases, with 7 bases of the junction left unmatched. CDR3 DNA: TGTGCCAGCTCCATCGGGACAGCTAACGAGCAGTACGTC. Its translation is CASSIGTANEQYV.

At least ten counts were recorded for this clonotype. The gene calls are TRBV4-2 and TRBJ1-6; weak D call: TRBD1 (6 bases). This CDR3 has 14 amino acids. Germline CDR1 reads LGHNA; CDR2 reads YNFKEQ. V was pared by 1 base and J by 10 bases, with 11 bases between. The DNA of the CDR3 is TGTGCCAGCAGCCAAGTGGGGGCCGGGTCACCCCTCCACTTT. Its protein product is CASSQVGAGSPLHF.

The chain has TRBV12-3 or TRBV12-4 and TRBJ2-1; 10 nucleotides line up with TRBD1. After removal of 6 bases from V and 7 bases from J, the junction contained 6 bases not matched to a gene. CDR3 length: 14 residues. The CDR3 DNA is TGTGCCAGCAGAGACAGGGGGCGGGGAAATGAGCAGTTCTTC. It is translated as CASRDRGRGNEQFF.

The rearrangement links TRBV3-1 to TRBJ2-5, with 8 bases fitting TRBD2. CDR3 length: 16 residues. Trimming took 6 bases from V and 3 from J; bases not matched to a gene: 12. From germline, CDR1 is LGHDT and CDR2 YNNKEL (reference sequence). In nucleotides, the CDR3 is TGTGCCAGCAGTCCAAGCGGGAGAGGCGAAAAAGAGACCCAGTACTTC. The encoded protein is CASSPSGRGEKETQYF.

The CDR3 sequence: CASSNTGFTNEKLFF. As DNA, the CDR3 is TGTGCCAGCAGTAATACAGGGTTTACTAATGAAAAACTGTTTTTT. The chain joins TRBV6-5 to TRBJ1-4; tentative D call: TRBD1 (6 bases). V lost 5 bases, J lost 2 bases, and 12 bases lay in between. CDR3 length equals 15 residues. Germline lookup yields CDR1 MNHEY and CDR2 SVGAGI.

The J gene is TRBJ1-3, the V gene TRBV28; D is unresolved. CDR3 size: 14 residues. The V gene's germline CDR1 is MDHEN and CDR2 SYDVKM. V lost 4 bases, J lost 2 bases, and 9 bases lay in between. The CDR3 DNA reads as TGTGCCAGCAGTTCCCCCGGGACTGGAAACACCATATATTTT. Its translation: CASSSPGTGNTIYF.